These 5 T cell receptor beta chains were all obtained from the same sample, sequenced in a study of blood T cell repertoires in COVID-19. The data were produced by immunoSEQ multiplex PCR, yet TCRdb's version contains in-frame clones alone and is incomplete. The sample has around 460,000 clones, 70% to 90% seen once. The sequenced material came from peripheral blood. Source of these receptors: a man younger than 35 with COVID-19, enrolled during active disease.

The rearrangement links TRBV7-8 to TRBJ1-1; the D is unclear. The V gene lost 5 bases and the J gene lost 0 bases, with 10 bases spanning the gap. The CDR3 totals 14 residues. CDR1 is SGHVS, CDR2 FQNEAQ, per germline. The CDR3 DNA reads TGTGCCAGCAGCCCATCGACTTTGAACACTGAAGCTTTCTTT. Protein sequence: CASSPSTLNTEAFF.

This chain connects TRBV6-5 to TRBJ2-2, with D perhaps TRBD1 (7 bases). The CDR3 extends over 13 amino acids. Trimming took off 8 bases at V and 8 bases at J, with 15 bases between the two ends. Germline lookup yields CDR1 MNHEY and CDR2 SVGAGI. This chain's CDR3 is CASGSQGGGELFF. CDR3 nucleotide sequence: TGTGCCAGCGGAAGTCAGGGGGGAGGGGAGCTGTTTTTT.

The rearrangement uses TRBV6-1 and TRBJ2-5; TRBD1 is a possible D gene (6 bases). V dropped 4 bases and J dropped 4 bases, with 19 bases sitting between them. The CDR3 length is 16 residues. Germline values: CDR1 MNHNS, CDR2 SASEGT. The CDR3 reads CASSAEQGRMGETQYF. Written as DNA, the CDR3 is TGTGCCAGCAGTGCGGAACAGGGAAGGATGGGAGAGACCCAGTACTTC.

This sequence joins TRBV6-5 and TRBJ1-3, with unresolved D. Germline CDR1 and CDR2: MNHEY and SVGAGI. The CDR3 sequence is 14 residues long. The ends were cut back, 5 bases at V and 2 bases at J, with 10 bases in the middle. CDR3 loop: CASSKAGAGNTIYF. CDR3 coding DNA: TGTGCCAGCAGTAAGGCGGGCGCTGGAAACACCATATATTTT.

The rearrangement links TRBV6-2 or TRBV6-3 to TRBJ2-2, with TRBD2 matching 10 bases. The CDR3 spans 16 residues. Germline V CDR1 and CDR2: MNHEY, SVGEGT. The V gene end was trimmed by 4 bases and the J gene end by 7 bases; junction bases not matched to a gene: 9. CDR3 in DNA: TGTGCCAGCAGTTCTCTAGCGGGAGAATATAGCGGGGAGCTGTTTTTT. Its translation: CASSSLAGEYSGELFF.